This entry lists 25 T cell receptor beta chains sequenced from one sample in a study of identical twins. TCRdb fed the 5' RACE reads into MiXCR, producing one record per CDR3 protein. The profile shows about 660,000 distinct CDR3 sequences, over 8.5% of them singletons. A further study also used this sample, focusing on yellow fever vaccine responses in identical twins.

Sequenced: PBMCs. Every receptor here comes from a woman aged 18-30 years in good health.

The chain employs TRBV28 and TRBJ2-7, with D possibly TRBD2 on 6 matching bases. The CDR3 is 17 residues long. CDR1 MDHEN and CDR2 SYDVKM come from the germline V gene. The V and J ends lost 3 bases and 2 bases respectively, with 20 bases between them. The CDR3 reads CASSFIVGASEAYEQYF. The DNA for the CDR3 is TGTGCCAGCAGTTTCATTGTTGGGGCTAGCGAAGCCTACGAGCAGTACTTC.

This clonotype appeared a few times. The chain has TRBV7-9 and TRBJ2-7, with D possibly TRBD1 on 5 matching bases. This CDR3 comprises 14 residues. Germline V CDR1 and CDR2: SEHNR, FQNEAQ (reference sequence). V shed 4 bases and J shed 0 bases, with 10 bases lying between them. For the CDR3, the DNA is TGTGCCAGCAGCTCTCCCCAGGGCTCCTACGAGCAGTACTTC. Translating gives CASSSPQGSYEQYF.

This clonotype was counted a few times. V is TRBV20-1 and J is TRBJ2-1; 12 bases are a match to TRBD2. Germline trimming cut 5 bases from V and 0 bases from J; bases unmatched to any gene: 11. The germline V gene encodes CDR1 DFQATT and CDR2 SNEGSKA (reference sequence). This CDR3 is 18 amino acids long. The CDR3 region is CSAPSGLAGFSSYNEQFF. For the CDR3, the DNA is TGCAGTGCTCCTAGCGGACTAGCGGGGTTCTCCTCCTACAATGAGCAGTTCTTC.

This clonotype was recorded a few times. The chain joins TRBV28 to TRBJ2-6; D tentatively fits TRBD1 or TRBD2 (5 bases each). V dropped 8 bases and J dropped 2 bases, with 13 bases sitting between them. Germline V gives CDR1 MDHEN, CDR2 SYDVKM. The CDR3 is made up of 15 amino acids. The CDR3 DNA follows: TGTGCCAGCTCTCAGGGAGAGGCTGGGGCCAACGTCCTGACTTTC. Its protein product is CASSQGEAGANVLTF.

The V call is TRBV5-1, the J call TRBJ1-1; no clear D gene. Between the trimmed V and J ends, which lost 2 bases and 1 base, there was a span of 9 bases. The CDR3 extends over 14 amino acids. Germline CDR1 SGHRS, CDR2 YFSETQ. CDR3 in amino acids: CASSFLSANTEAFF. For the CDR3, the DNA is TGCGCCAGCAGCTTCTTGTCAGCGAACACTGAAGCTTTCTTT.

The V call is TRBV28, the J call TRBJ2-1; tentatively, D is TRBD2 (5 bases). CDR3 length: 14 residues. The ends were cut back, 2 bases at V and 9 bases at J, with 14 bases in the middle. CDR1 and CDR2 (germline): MDHEN, SYDVKM. CDR3 nucleotides: TGTGCCAGCAGTTTAACAAAAAGAGGGAGTGAGCAGTTCTTC. Encoded protein: CASSLTKRGSEQFF.

The rearrangement uses TRBV5-4 and TRBJ2-7, with 8 bases that match TRBD1. V shed 3 bases and J 2 bases; nucleotides not matched to a gene: 4. CDR3 length: 14 amino acids. Looked up from germline, CDR1 is SGHNT and CDR2 is YYREEE (reference sequence). Here the CDR3 reads CASSWGQAAYEQYF. The CDR3 DNA is TGTGCCAGCAGCTGGGGACAGGCGGCCTACGAGCAGTACTTC.

This clonotype has a count of ten or more. The rearrangement links TRBV3-1 to TRBJ1-6; 7 nucleotides align to TRBD1. V lost 4 bases, J lost 8 bases, and 5 bases stayed unmatched. The CDR3 is 14 amino acids. The germline CDR1 and CDR2 sequences are LGHDT and YNNKEL (reference sequence). The CDR3 bases are TGTGCCAGCAGCCGCTCAGGGGGGGATTCACCCCTCCACTTT. Translation: CASSRSGGDSPLHF.

This clonotype was recorded many times. V and J are TRBV10-3 and TRBJ1-5; no clear D gene. This CDR3 is 15 amino acids long. The V end was cut by 0 bases, the J end by 1 base, with 7 bases between. Germline V gene sequence: CDR1 ENHRY, CDR2 SYGVKD. This chain's CDR3 is CAISESSLSNQPQHF. The DNA of the CDR3 is TGTGCCATCAGTGAGTCGAGCCTGAGCAATCAGCCCCAGCATTTT.

The chain joins TRBV4-2 to TRBJ1-5, with D maybe TRBD1 (6 bases). V gave up 2 bases and J gave up 0 bases, with 11 bases separating them. The CDR3 is made up of 16 amino acids. CDR1 LGHNA and CDR2 YNFKEQ come from the germline V gene. The CDR3, as DNA: TGTGCCAGCAGCCAAAGGAGGGGGAATAGCAATCAGCCCCAGCATTTT. This sequence encodes CASSQRRGNSNQPQHF.

This clonotype was counted at least ten times. The chain joins TRBV11-1 to TRBJ2-7, with a tentative D call TRBD1 (6 bases). The germline CDR1 and CDR2 sequences are SGHAT and FQDESV (reference sequence). V gave up 1 base and J gave up 2 bases, with 21 bases separating them. This CDR3 has 18 amino acids. This chain's CDR3 is CASSLETDYLDSPYEQYF. CDR3 nucleotide sequence: TGTGCCAGCAGCTTAGAGACCGATTATCTGGACAGTCCCTACGAGCAGTACTTC.

The V and J genes are TRBV5-1 and TRBJ2-7; D is perhaps TRBD1 (5 bases). CDR1 and CDR2 from the germline V gene are SGHRS and YFSETQ. V was shortened by 0 bases and J by 6 bases, with 13 bases between the two germline ends. This CDR3 has 14 residues. The CDR3 DNA is TGCGCCAGCAGCTTGGCACAGGCCCCCTTCGAGCAGTACTTC. Its translation: CASSLAQAPFEQYF.

This clonotype has ten or more counts. The V call is TRBV27, the J call TRBJ2-1; TRBD2 agrees at 8 bases. The germline gives CDR1 MNHEY, CDR2 SMNVEV (reference sequence). This CDR3 has 16 residues. The junction had 12 bases not matched to a gene; V was cut back by 7 bases and J by 4 bases. For the CDR3, the DNA is TGTGCCAGCACCGCGGCGGGGGGCCCGGGGTACAATGAGCAGTTCTTC. It encodes CASTAAGGPGYNEQFF.

The chain links TRBV28 to TRBJ1-6; 7 bases map to TRBD1. Germline V CDR1 and CDR2: MDHEN, SYDVKM. The V segment lost 6 bases and the J segment 9 bases; nucleotides outside the gene matches: 2. CDR3 length equals 12 residues. The CDR3 sequence: CASRTGSSPLHF. CDR3 nucleotides: TGTGCCAGCAGGACAGGGAGTTCACCCCTCCACTTT.

The chain couples TRBV11-1 to TRBJ2-7; 13 nucleotides agree with TRBD2. Losses at the gene ends were 0 bases for V and 0 bases for J; bases not matched to a gene: 8. CDR1 is SGHAT and CDR2 is FQDESV in the germline V gene (reference sequence). There are 19 residues in the CDR3. The CDR3 loop reads CASSLAPLAGGLTSYEQYF. For the CDR3, the DNA is TGTGCCAGCAGCTTAGCGCCACTAGCGGGGGGGTTAACCTCCTACGAGCAGTACTTC. Drawing the rest from reference TRBV11-1 and TRBJ2-7, the complete variable domain is EAEVAQSPRYKITEKSQAVAFWCDPISGHATLYWYRQILGQGPELLVQFQDESVVDDSQLPKDRFSAERLKGVDSTLKIQPAELGDSAMYLCASSLAPLAGGLTSYEQYFGPGTRLTVT.

This clonotype came up many times. The chain couples TRBV12-3 or TRBV12-4 to TRBJ2-5; 7 bases match TRBD2. This CDR3 is 14 amino acids long. J lost 5 bases, V lost 1 base, and 4 bases had no gene match. Here the CDR3 reads CASSLGGGPETQYF. The CDR3 DNA reads as TGTGCCAGCAGTTTAGGGGGGGGACCGGAGACCCAGTACTTC.

The J gene is TRBJ2-5, the V gene TRBV7-3; 7 positions agree with TRBD2. There are 15 residues in the CDR3. CDR1 and CDR2 from the germline V gene are SGHTA and FQGTGA. V shed 6 bases, J shed 3 bases, and the junction held 10 bases outside the gene matches. Here the CDR3 reads CASRYGGGAKETQYF. Written as DNA, the CDR3 is TGTGCCAGCAGGTACGGGGGAGGGGCGAAAGAGACCCAGTACTTC.

The gene calls are TRBV7-9 and TRBJ1-2; 10 nucleotides align to TRBD1. The CDR3 contains 15 residues. Germline loops: CDR1 SEHNR, CDR2 FQNEAQ (reference sequence). The J segment lost 2 bases and the V segment lost 3 bases, leaving 3 bases of the junction unmatched. The CDR3 region is CASSLGTGDNYGYTF. In DNA, the CDR3 is TGTGCCAGCAGCTTGGGGACAGGGGACAACTATGGCTACACCTTC.

The table lists this clonotype with a few counts. The chain recombines TRBV27 with TRBJ2-1; 10 bases map to TRBD2. Germline V CDR1 and CDR2: MNHEY, SMNVEV (reference sequence). This CDR3 contains 16 residues. V dropped 2 bases and J dropped 2; count of bases not matched to a gene: 3. In nucleotides, the CDR3 is TGTGCCAGCAGTTTACAAGCGGGGGGGGCCTACAATGAGCAGTTCTTC. Its protein product is CASSLQAGGAYNEQFF.

The chain uses TRBV18 and TRBJ2-7; D is unclear. The ends were cut back, 2 bases at V and 6 bases at J, with 11 bases in the middle. The CDR3 totals 13 residues. Germline V gene lookup returns CDR1 KGHSH and CDR2 LQKENI. The CDR3 reads CASSPFESGEQYF. CDR3 DNA sequence: TGTGCCAGCTCACCATTCGAATCGGGCGAGCAGTACTTC.

A note on this clonotype: The DNA is left out, because the CDR3 cannot be placed on it with certainty; the CDR3 is given as TCRdb lists it. This chain joins TRBV6-5 and TRBJ2-7; the tabulated D call, TRBD1, remains unverified against the DNA. The CDR3 is 20 amino acids in total, end residues counted. The germline gives CDR1 MNHEY, CDR2 SVGAGI. CDR3 sequence: CASSYISLDRNAPLPYEQYF.

This clonotype showed up many times. The V and J genes are TRBV14 and TRBJ2-2; 10 bases agree with TRBD2. Germline assignment: CDR1 SGHDN and CDR2 FVKESK. J was trimmed by 2 bases and V by 10 bases; bases with no gene match: 4. The CDR3 has 14 amino acids. This chain's CDR3 is CATSGGYNTGELFF. Written as DNA, the CDR3 is TGTGCCACTAGCGGGGGTTACAACACCGGGGAGCTGTTTTTT. Full variable domain (rest looked up from reference TRBV14 and TRBJ2-2): EAGVTQFPSHSVIEKGQTVTLRCDPISGHDNLYWYRRVMGKEIKFLLHFVKESKQDESGMPNNRFLAERTGGTYSTLKVQPAELEDSGVYFCATSGGYNTGELFFGEGSRLTVL.

The chain is built from TRBV7-9 and TRBJ1-5, with a tentative D call TRBD1 (6 bases). Looked up from germline, CDR1 is SEHNR and CDR2 is FQNEAQ (reference sequence). Trimming pared 5 bases from V and 4 bases from J, leaving 12 bases between. This CDR3 contains 14 residues. Here the CDR3 reads CASSRGQMNQPQHF. In DNA form, the CDR3 reads TGTGCCAGCAGCCGAGGACAGATGAATCAGCCCCAGCATTTT.

This rearrangement joins TRBV18 to TRBJ2-7, with D tentatively TRBD1 or TRBD2 (6 bases each). The CDR3 loop spans 15 amino acids. CDR1 and CDR2 from the germline V gene are KGHSH and LQKENI. The germline V and J ends were trimmed by 2 bases and 1 base, with 12 bases remaining between them. The CDR3 here is CASSPIGGQSYEQYF. Written as DNA, the CDR3 is TGTGCCAGCTCACCAATCGGGGGACAATCCTACGAGCAGTACTTC.

The chain carries TRBV20-1 and TRBJ2-5; 8 bases match TRBD2. Germline values: CDR1 DFQATT, CDR2 SNEGSKA (reference sequence). This CDR3 is built from 15 residues. Unmatched junction bases numbered 14, after V lost 6 bases and J lost 5 bases. CDR3 sequence (DNA): TGCAGTGCCCGGGTACTAGCGGCCTCCCGGGAGACCCAGTACTTC. This encodes CSARVLAASRETQYF.